This T cell receptor beta chain was found in a study of T cell clonality in common variable immunodeficiency. The table lists this clone with many counts. Its target is unknown. Read coverage stops 3 residues before the CDR3 terminus; the germline J gene supplies the remainder. This CDR3 region has 15 residues. V was shortened by 3 bases and J by 1 base, with 10 bases between the two germline ends. Germline CDR1 LNHDA, CDR2 SQIVND (reference sequence). Only in-frame clones appear in the TCRdb table, and some are missing; sequencing was by immunoSEQ multiplex PCR. Singletons are absent from the sample, which has under 40,000 clones. Study-wide results and limits: CVID subjects had higher TCRbeta clonality than healthy controls, most marked in about a third. In common variable immunodeficiency, TCR beta chains reportedly carried fewer deletions and N-nucleotide insertions.

The V call is TRBV19, the J call TRBJ2-1; D not resolved. The TCR sequence derives from a person aged 18 to 75 in good health. Sequencing was done on a sample of peripheral blood mononuclear cells. The CDR3: CASSIRLQSYNEQFF. Incomplete CDR3 DNA: TGTGCCAGTAGTATCCGGCTACAGTCCTACAATGAG.